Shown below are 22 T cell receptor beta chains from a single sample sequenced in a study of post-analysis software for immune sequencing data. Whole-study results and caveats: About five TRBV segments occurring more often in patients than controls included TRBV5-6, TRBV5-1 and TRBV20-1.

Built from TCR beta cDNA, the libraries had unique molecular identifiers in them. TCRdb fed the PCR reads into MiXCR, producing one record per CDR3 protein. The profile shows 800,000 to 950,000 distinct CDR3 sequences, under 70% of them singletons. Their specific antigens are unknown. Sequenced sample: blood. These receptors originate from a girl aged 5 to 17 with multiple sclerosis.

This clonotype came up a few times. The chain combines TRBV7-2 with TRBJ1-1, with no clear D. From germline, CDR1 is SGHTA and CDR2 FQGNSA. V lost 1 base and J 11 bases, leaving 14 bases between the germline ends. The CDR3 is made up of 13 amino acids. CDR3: CASSLGSSMMAFF. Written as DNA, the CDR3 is TGTGCCAGCAGCTTAGGATCAAGTATGATGGCTTTCTTT.

In DNA, the CDR3 is TGTGCCAGCAGCCCTACAGGGGGATTTCCCTACGAGCAGTACTTC. This translates into CASSPTGGFPYEQYF. This chain joins TRBV7-2 and TRBJ2-7, with 8 positions matching TRBD1. V dropped 5 bases and J dropped 2; count of bases not matched to a gene: 8. Germline V gene lookup returns CDR1 SGHTA and CDR2 FQGNSA. The CDR3 contains 15 residues.

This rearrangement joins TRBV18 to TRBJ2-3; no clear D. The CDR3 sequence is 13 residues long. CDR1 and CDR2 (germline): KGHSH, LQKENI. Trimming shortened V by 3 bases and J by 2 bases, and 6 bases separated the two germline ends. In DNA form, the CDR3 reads TGTGCCAGCTCACCTCTCCCCACAGATACGCAGTATTTT. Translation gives CASSPLPTDTQYF.

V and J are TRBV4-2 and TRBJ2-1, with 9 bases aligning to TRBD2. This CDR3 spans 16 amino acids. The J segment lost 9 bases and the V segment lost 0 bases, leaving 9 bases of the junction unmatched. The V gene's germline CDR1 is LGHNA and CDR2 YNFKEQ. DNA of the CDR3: TGTGCCAGCAGCCAAGATTCCGGCGGGGGGGCCAGTGAGCAGTTCTTC. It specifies CASSQDSGGGASEQFF.

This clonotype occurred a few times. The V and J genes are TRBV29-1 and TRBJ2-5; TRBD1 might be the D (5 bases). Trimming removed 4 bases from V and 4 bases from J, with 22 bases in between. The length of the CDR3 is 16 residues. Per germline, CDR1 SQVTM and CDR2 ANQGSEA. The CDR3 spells CSVGPPKGYGLETQYF. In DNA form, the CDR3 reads TGCAGCGTTGGGCCCCCCAAGGGGTATGGATTAGAGACCCAGTACTTC. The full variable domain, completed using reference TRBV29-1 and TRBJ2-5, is SAVISQKPSRDICQRGTSLTIQCQVDSQVTMMFWYRQQPGQSLTLIATANQGSEATYESGFVIDKFPISRPNLTFSTLTVSNMSPEDSSIYLCSVGPPKGYGLETQYFGPGTRLLVL.

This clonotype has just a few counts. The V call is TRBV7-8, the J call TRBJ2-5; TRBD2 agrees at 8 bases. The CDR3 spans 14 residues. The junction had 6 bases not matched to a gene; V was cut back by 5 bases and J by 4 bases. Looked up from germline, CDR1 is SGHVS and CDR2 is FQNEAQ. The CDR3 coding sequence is TGTGCCAGCAGCCACGGGGGGGCACGAGAGACCCAGTACTTC. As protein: CASSHGGARETQYF. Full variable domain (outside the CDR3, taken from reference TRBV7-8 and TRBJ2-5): GAGVSQSPRYKVAKRGQDVALRCDPISGHVSLFWYQQALGQGPEFLTYFQNEAQLDKSGLPSDRFFAERPEGSVSTLKIQRTQQEDSAVYLCASSHGGARETQYFGPGTRLLVL.

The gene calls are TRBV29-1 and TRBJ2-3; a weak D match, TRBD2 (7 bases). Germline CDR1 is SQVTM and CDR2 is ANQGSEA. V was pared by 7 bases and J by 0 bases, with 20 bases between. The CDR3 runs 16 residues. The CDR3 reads CSGLLGGPTSTDTQYF. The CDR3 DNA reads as TGCAGCGGCCTCCTCGGGGGGCCCACTAGCACAGATACGCAGTATTTT.

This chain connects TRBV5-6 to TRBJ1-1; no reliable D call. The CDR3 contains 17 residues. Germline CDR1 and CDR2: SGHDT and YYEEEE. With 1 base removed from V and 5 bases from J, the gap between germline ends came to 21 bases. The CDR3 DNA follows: TGTGCCAGCAGCTTGATTGAGGTGGGGAGGAGGATAACTGAAGCTTTCTTT. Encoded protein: CASSLIEVGRRITEAFF. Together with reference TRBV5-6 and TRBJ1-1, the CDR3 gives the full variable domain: DAGVTQSPTHLIKTRGQQVTLRCSPKSGHDTVSWYQQALGQGPQFIFQYYEEEERQRGNFPDRFSGHQFPNYSSELNVNALLLGDSALYLCASSLIEVGRRITEAFFGQGTRLTVV.

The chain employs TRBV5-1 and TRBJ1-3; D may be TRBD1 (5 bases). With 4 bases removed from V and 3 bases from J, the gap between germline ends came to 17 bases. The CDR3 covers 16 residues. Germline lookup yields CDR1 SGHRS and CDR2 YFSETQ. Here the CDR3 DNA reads TGCGCCAGCAGCCCGGAGAGGGGTCACGGTGGAAACACCATATATTTT. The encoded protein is CASSPERGHGGNTIYF.

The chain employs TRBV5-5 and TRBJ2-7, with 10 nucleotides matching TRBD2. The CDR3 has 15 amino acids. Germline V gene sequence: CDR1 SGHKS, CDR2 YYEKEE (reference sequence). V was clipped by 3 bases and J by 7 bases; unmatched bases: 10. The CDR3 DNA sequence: TGTGCCAGCAGCTCCCAAGCGGGGGGGTGGAATGAGCAGTACTTC. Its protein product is CASSSQAGGWNEQYF.

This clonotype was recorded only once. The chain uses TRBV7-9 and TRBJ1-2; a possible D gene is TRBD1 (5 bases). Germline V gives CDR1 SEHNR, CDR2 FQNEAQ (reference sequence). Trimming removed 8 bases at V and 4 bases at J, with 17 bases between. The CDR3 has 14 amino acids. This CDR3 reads CASAITGLGYGYTF. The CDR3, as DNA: TGTGCCAGCGCAATTACAGGTCTTGGCTATGGCTACACCTTC. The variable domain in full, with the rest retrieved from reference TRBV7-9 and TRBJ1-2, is DTGVSQNPRHKITKRGQNVTFRCDPISEHNRLYWYRQTLGQGPEFLTYFQNEAQLEKSRLLSDRFSAERPKGSFSTLEIQRTEQGDSAMYLCASAITGLGYGYTFGSGTRLTVV.

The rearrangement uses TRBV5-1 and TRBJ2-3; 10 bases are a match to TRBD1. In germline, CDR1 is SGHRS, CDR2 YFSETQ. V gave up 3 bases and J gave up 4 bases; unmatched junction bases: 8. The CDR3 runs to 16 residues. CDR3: CASSWMGQGKSDTQYF. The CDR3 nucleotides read TGCGCCAGCAGCTGGATGGGACAGGGGAAATCAGATACGCAGTATTTT.

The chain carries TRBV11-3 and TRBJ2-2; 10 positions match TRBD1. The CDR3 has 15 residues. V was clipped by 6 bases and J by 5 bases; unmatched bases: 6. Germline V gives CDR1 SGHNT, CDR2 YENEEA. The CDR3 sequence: CASSLRTGGTGELFF. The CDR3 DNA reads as TGTGCCAGCAGTTTGCGGACAGGGGGAACCGGGGAGCTGTTTTTT.

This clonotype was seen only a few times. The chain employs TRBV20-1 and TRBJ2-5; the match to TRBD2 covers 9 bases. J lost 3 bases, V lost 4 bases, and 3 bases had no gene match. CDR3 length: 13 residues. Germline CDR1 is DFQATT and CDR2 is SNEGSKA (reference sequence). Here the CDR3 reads CSANIAGEETQYF. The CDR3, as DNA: TGCAGTGCTAACATAGCGGGGGAAGAGACCCAGTACTTC.

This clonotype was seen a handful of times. The CDR3 DNA reads as TGCGCCAGCAGCTTGTCGACGTCCGCTACCTATGGCTACACCTTC. Its protein is CASSLSTSATYGYTF. The rearrangement joins TRBV5-1 to TRBJ1-2, with D unclear. Trimming shortened V by 1 base and J by 4 bases, and 14 bases separated the two germline ends. This CDR3 spans 15 amino acids. Germline V CDR1 and CDR2: SGHRS, YFSETQ.

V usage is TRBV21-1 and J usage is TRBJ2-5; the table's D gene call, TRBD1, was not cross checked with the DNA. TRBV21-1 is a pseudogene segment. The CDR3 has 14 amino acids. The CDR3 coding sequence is TGTGCCAGCAGCAAAGCCAGGGGACAAGAGACCCAGTACTTC. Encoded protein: CASSKARGQETQYF.

The CDR3 coding sequence is TGTGCCAGTAGTCTCGGACTGGGAGTAACAGATACGCAGTATTTT. Protein product: CASSLGLGVTDTQYF. The chain uses TRBV19 and TRBJ2-3; TRBD2 is a possible D gene (5 bases). Germline assignment: CDR1 LNHDA and CDR2 SQIVND (reference sequence). There are 15 residues in the CDR3. Deletions cut 5 bases from V and 3 bases from J, with 15 bases between.

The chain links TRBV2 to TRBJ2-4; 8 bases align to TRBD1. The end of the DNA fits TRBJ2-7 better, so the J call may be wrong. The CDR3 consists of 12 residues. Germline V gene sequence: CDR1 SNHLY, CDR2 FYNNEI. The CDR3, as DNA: TGTGCCAGCGAGGACAGGGCCTACGAGCAGTACTTC. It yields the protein CASEDRAYEQYF.

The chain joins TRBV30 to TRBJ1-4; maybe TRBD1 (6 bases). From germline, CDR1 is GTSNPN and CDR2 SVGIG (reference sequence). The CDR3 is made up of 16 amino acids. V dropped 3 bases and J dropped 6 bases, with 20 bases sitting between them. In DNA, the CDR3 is TGTGCCTGGAGCACTTACAGGGACCGCGGGGATGAAAAACTGTTTTTT. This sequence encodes CAWSTYRDRGDEKLFF. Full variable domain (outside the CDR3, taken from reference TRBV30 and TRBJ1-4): SQTIHQWPATLVQPVGSPLSLECTVEGTSNPNLYWYRQAAGRGLQLLFYSVGIGQISSEVPQNLSASRPQDRQFILSSKKLLLSDSGFYLCAWSTYRDRGDEKLFFGSGTQLSVL.

The CDR3 protein is CAGGLNEQFF. The DNA of the CDR3 is TGTGCTGGGGGGCTGAATGAGCAGTTCTTC. The chain recombines TRBV30 with TRBJ2-1; D may correspond to TRBD1 or TRBD2 (6 bases each). Germline-derived CDR1 and CDR2 are GTSNPN and SVGIG (reference sequence). CDR3 length: 10 amino acids.

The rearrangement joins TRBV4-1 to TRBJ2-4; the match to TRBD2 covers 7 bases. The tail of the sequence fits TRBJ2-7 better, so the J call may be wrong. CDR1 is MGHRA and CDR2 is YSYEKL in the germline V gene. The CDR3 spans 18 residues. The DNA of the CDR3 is TGCGCCAGCAGCCAAGGTACACCTAGCGGAGTGGGGCCATACGAGCAGTACTTC. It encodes CASSQGTPSGVGPYEQYF.

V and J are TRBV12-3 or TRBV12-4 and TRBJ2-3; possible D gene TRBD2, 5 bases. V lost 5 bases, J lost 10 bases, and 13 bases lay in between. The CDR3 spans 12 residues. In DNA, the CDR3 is TGTGCCAGCAGTCCCCGGACTCTTCCGCAGTATTTT. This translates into CASSPRTLPQYF.